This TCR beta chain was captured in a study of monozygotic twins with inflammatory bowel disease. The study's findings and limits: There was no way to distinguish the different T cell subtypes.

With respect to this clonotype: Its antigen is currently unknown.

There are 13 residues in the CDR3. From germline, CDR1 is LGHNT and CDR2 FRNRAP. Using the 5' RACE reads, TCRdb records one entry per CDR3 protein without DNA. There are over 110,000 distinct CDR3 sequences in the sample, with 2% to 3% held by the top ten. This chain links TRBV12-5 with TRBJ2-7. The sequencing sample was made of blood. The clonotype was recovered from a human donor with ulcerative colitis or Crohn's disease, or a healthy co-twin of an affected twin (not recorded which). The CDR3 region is CASGLVSEYEQYF. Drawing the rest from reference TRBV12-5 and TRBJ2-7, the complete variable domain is DARVTQTPRHKVTEMGQEVTMRCQPILGHNTVFWYRQTMMQGLELLAYFRNRAPLDDSGMPKDRFSAEMPDATLATLKIQPSEPRDSAVYFCASGLVSEYEQYFGPGTRLTVT.